This TCR beta chain was captured by sequencing in a study of T cells in Graves' hyperthyroidism and ophthalmopathy. The CDR3 has 14 amino acids. Trimming took 3 bases from V and 5 from J, leaving 11 bases between them. Using around 10 ml of fresh peripheral blood, PBMCs were prepared. General study results and limits: Most thyroid-expanded clonotypes above 0.001 were also found in blood. In the analysis, a 13 V-J model separated ophthalmopathy from stable hyperthyroidism.

Amplified TCR beta CDR3 regions came from RNA transcripts. The HTBI set primed first-round TCR CDR3 RT-PCR. TCRdb passed the multiplex PCR reads through MiXCR, listing each CDR3 protein once. This table has some 500,000 distinct CDR3 sequences, roughly 25% appearing once. A few counts support this clonotype. As yet, its antigen is unknown. The sample comprised blood. The TCR originated in a woman between 25 and 40 years old with Graves' ophthalmopathy. V and J are TRBV12-3 or TRBV12-4 and TRBJ1-5, with a weak D call TRBD1 (5 bases). CDR3 residues: CASSLGTGHQPQHF. CDR3 nucleotides: TGTGCCAGCAGTTTGGGCACGGGGCATCAGCCCCAGCATTTT.